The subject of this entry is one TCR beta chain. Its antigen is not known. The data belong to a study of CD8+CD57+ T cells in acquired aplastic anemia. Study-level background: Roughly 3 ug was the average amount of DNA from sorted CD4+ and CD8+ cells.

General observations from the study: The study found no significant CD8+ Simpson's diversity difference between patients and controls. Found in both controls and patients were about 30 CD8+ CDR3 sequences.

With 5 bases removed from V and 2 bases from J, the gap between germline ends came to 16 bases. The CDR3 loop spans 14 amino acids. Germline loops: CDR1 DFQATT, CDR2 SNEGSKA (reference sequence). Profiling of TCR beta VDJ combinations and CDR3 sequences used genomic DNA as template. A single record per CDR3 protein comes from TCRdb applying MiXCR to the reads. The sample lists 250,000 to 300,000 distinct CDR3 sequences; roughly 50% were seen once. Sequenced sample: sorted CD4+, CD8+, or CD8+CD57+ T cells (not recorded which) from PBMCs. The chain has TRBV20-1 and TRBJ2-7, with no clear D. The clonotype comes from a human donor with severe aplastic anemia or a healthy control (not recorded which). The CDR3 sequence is CSADSPDETYEQYF. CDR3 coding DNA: TGCAGTGCTGATAGCCCAGACGAGACCTACGAGCAGTACTTC.